The 16 T cell receptor beta chains below were found in one sample sequenced in a study of blood T cell repertoires in COVID-19. The assay was immunoSEQ multiplex PCR, and TCRdb's table has in-frame clones only and misses some. Of under 200,000 clones in the sample, roughly 80% were seen once. Sequencing was performed on peripheral blood. Receptor source: a man between 65 and 79 years old with acute or convalescent COVID-19.

The chain couples TRBV28 to TRBJ2-7, with 9 bases that match TRBD1. Looked up from germline, CDR1 is MDHEN and CDR2 is SYDVKM. J was trimmed by 1 base and V by 5 bases; bases with no gene match: 3. The CDR3 covers 14 residues. The CDR3 protein is CASSPGTGSYEQYF. The CDR3 DNA is TGTGCCAGCAGTCCCGGGACAGGGTCCTACGAGCAGTACTTC.

The CDR3 loop is CASSYTGTSQDTQYF. CDR3 DNA: TGTGCCAGCAGTTACACAGGGACTAGTCAAGATACGCAGTATTTT. The rearrangement joins TRBV6-5 to TRBJ2-3; 8 nucleotides line up with TRBD2. CDR3 length: 15 residues. Germline trimming cut 2 bases from V and 5 bases from J; bases unmatched to any gene: 6. The V gene's germline CDR1 is MNHEY and CDR2 SVGAGI.

The chain uses TRBV9 and TRBJ1-4; TRBD1 matches 11 bases. This CDR3 has 17 amino acids. V lost 3 bases and J lost 7; bases outside the gene matches: 11. CDR1 is SGDLS and CDR2 is YYNGEE in the germline V gene. The CDR3 DNA reads as TGTGCCAGCAGCGCCCTAACCGGGACAGGGGGAAGTGAAAAACTGTTTTTT. This codes for CASSALTGTGGSEKLFF. The full variable domain, in which reference TRBV9 and TRBJ1-4 provide the parts outside the CDR3, is DSGVTQTPKHLITATGQRVTLRCSPRSGDLSVYWYQQSLDQGLQFLIQYYNGEERAKGNILERFSAQQFPDLHSELNLSSLELGDSALYFCASSALTGTGGSEKLFFGSGTQLSVL.

The CDR3 region is CATFDRVVEKLFF. CDR3 DNA sequence: TGTGCCACCTTTGACAGGGTTGTTGAAAAACTGTTTTTT. This sequence joins TRBV28 and TRBJ1-4, with TRBD1 matching over 7 bases. This CDR3 is 13 amino acids long. Germline trimming cut 10 bases from V and 7 bases from J; bases unmatched to any gene: 9. Germline CDR1 is MDHEN and CDR2 is SYDVKM.

In this sample, this clone turned up a few times. J is TRBJ1-2 and V is TRBV25-1, with 9 positions matching TRBD1. Germline CDR1 MGHDK, CDR2 SYGVNS. V was pared by 4 bases and J by 4 bases, with 7 bases of the junction left unmatched. CDR3 length: 15 amino acids. CDR3 bases: TGTGCCAGCAGTGTGGGGACAGGGATCGCCTATGGCTACACCTTC. Translating it yields CASSVGTGIAYGYTF.

V usage is TRBV2 and J usage is TRBJ1-1; D remains ambiguous. V gave up 0 bases and J gave up 1 base, with 6 bases separating them. The germline CDR1 and CDR2 sequences are SNHLY and FYNNEI. The CDR3 covers 14 residues. The CDR3 is CASSEALGNTEAFF. CDR3 nucleotide sequence: TGTGCCAGCAGTGAAGCCCTCGGGAACACTGAAGCTTTCTTT. Combining the CDR3 with reference TRBV2 and TRBJ1-1 gives the whole variable domain EPEVTQTPSHQVTQMGQEVILRCVPISNHLYFYWYRQILGQKVEFLVSFYNNEISEKSEIFDDQFSVERPDGSNFTLKIRSTKLEDSAMYFCASSEALGNTEAFFGQGTRLTVV.

The chain has TRBV6-1 and TRBJ1-1; no definite D call. The ends were cut back, 3 bases at V and 1 base at J, with 9 bases in the middle. Germline V CDR1 and CDR2: MNHNS, SASEGT. CDR3 length equals 14 residues. The CDR3 coding sequence is TGTGCCAGCAGTGAGAGTTTCCCGAACACTGAAGCTTTCTTT. This encodes CASSESFPNTEAFF.

This clone was found once. The rearrangement uses TRBV9 and TRBJ2-3, with 9 bases aligning to TRBD2. V lost 0 bases and J lost 2; bases outside the gene matches: 4. The CDR3 covers 16 residues. Germline CDR1 and CDR2: SGDLS and YYNGEE. CDR3 coding DNA: TGTGCCAGCAGCGTAGGGGTAGCGGGGGACACAGATACGCAGTATTTT. This translates into CASSVGVAGDTDTQYF.

The chain employs TRBV6-5 and TRBJ2-1; maybe TRBD1 (6 bases). Trimming took 5 bases from V and 4 from J, leaving 9 bases between them. Germline CDR1 is MNHEY and CDR2 is SVGAGI. The CDR3 is made up of 13 amino acids. This CDR3 is CASSNDRYNEQFF. CDR3 bases: TGTGCCAGCAGTAACGACAGGTACAATGAGCAGTTCTTC.

This chain uses TRBV2 with TRBJ2-7; 11 bases map to TRBD2. CDR3 length equals 16 residues. CDR1 is SNHLY and CDR2 is FYNNEI in the germline V gene. J was trimmed by 3 bases and V by 5 bases; bases with no gene match: 9. The CDR3 nucleotides are TGTGCCAGCAGTACGGTTACTAGCGGGAGTTTCTACGAGCAGTACTTC. Translating it yields CASSTVTSGSFYEQYF.

This clone was counted only a few times. This chain joins TRBV19 and TRBJ1-4, with D tentatively TRBD1 (5 bases). From germline, CDR1 is LNHDA and CDR2 SQIVND (reference sequence). The CDR3 sequence is 14 residues long. The V end lost 7 bases, the J end lost 4 bases, and 13 bases lay between the germline ends. The CDR3 here is CASTVQGLNEKLFF. CDR3 bases: TGTGCCAGTACCGTTCAGGGACTTAATGAAAAACTGTTTTTT.

About this clone: The same CDR3 can be traced to other DNA sequences in this sample. The chain links TRBV6-5 to TRBJ1-2; 8 bases are shared with TRBD1. The germline gives CDR1 MNHEY, CDR2 SVGAGI. Germline trimming cut 6 bases from V and 8 bases from J; bases unmatched to any gene: 8. CDR3 size: 13 residues. The CDR3 reads CASSPTGGGGYTF. The CDR3 nucleotides read TGTGCCAGCAGCCCCACAGGGGGAGGGGGCTACACCTTC.

This clone was detected ten times or more. This chain joins TRBV10-1 and TRBJ1-1; TRBD1 might be the D (6 bases). Germline V gene sequence: CDR1 WNHNN, CDR2 SYGVQD (reference sequence). V lost 2 bases and J 2 bases, leaving 12 bases between the germline ends. The CDR3 is 15 amino acids. The CDR3 DNA reads TGCGCCAGCAGTGAGACAGGGTGGGAAAACACTGAAGCTTTCTTT. Translated: CASSETGWENTEAFF.

To note about this clone: The identical CDR3 is also encoded by other nucleotide sequences in the sample. The V and J genes are TRBV18 and TRBJ2-7; TRBD1 matches 8 bases. Germline CDR1 reads KGHSH; CDR2 reads LQKENI. This CDR3 contains 15 residues. V lost 3 bases and J lost 3; bases outside the gene matches: 7. CDR3 protein: CASSPGQETFYEQYF. CDR3 DNA: TGTGCCAGCTCACCGGGACAGGAAACCTTCTACGAGCAGTACTTC.

This clone was counted many times. J is TRBJ1-2 and V is TRBV4-1; 7 bases match TRBD1. The V segment lost 1 base and the J segment 6 bases; nucleotides outside the gene matches: 8. The germline CDR1 and CDR2 sequences are MGHRA and YSYEKL. This CDR3 has 15 amino acids. CDR3 protein: CASSQARQGGNGYTF. CDR3 bases: TGCGCCAGCAGCCAAGCTCGACAGGGTGGGAATGGCTACACCTTC.

The CDR3 sequence: CASSDGVQETQYF. The CDR3 nucleotides read TGCGCCAGCAGTGATGGAGTCCAAGAGACCCAGTACTTC. This chain uses TRBV10-1 with TRBJ2-5; D is undetermined. Germline CDR1 is WNHNN and CDR2 is SYGVQD (reference sequence). The CDR3 totals 13 residues. V lost 3 bases and J 1 base, leaving 6 bases between the germline ends.